This T cell receptor beta chain was recorded in a study of CD8+CD57+ T cells in acquired aplastic anemia. The V end was cut by 3 bases, the J end by 6 bases, with 14 bases between. This CDR3 contains 13 residues. The germline V gene has CDR1 DFQATT and CDR2 SNEGSKA (reference sequence). Genomic DNA provided the template from which TCR beta VDJ and CDR3 profiles were obtained. In TCRdb, the reads were re-called with MiXCR into one record per CDR3 protein. The sample includes around 130,000 distinct CDR3 sequences, more than 40% of them seen just once. The source material was sorted CD4+, CD8+, or CD8+CD57+ T cells (not recorded which) from PBMCs. The V call is TRBV20-1, the J call TRBJ1-1, with no clear D. The source of this sequence is a human donor in good health, serving as a control. The CDR3 loop reads CSARGEASPEAFF. For the CDR3, the DNA is TGCAGTGCTAGGGGAGAGGCCTCTCCTGAAGCTTTCTTT.